The clone carrying this TCR beta chain ranks as medium-sized. Its specificity is not known. The authors used around 0.55 ug of bulk tumor genomic DNA per sample as template. While surgery was under way, several biopsies spaced far apart were taken per primary tumor. Curative surgical treatment was performed in patients who had newly diagnosed, untreated non-small cell lung cancer. This sample was taken from a study of immune heterogeneity within non-small cell lung tumors. Whole-study findings and limits: Individual patients largely had distinct high-frequency T-cell receptor beta clonotypes from one another. High-frequency clones unique to single sites coexisted with identical dominant CDR3 beta clonotypes that recurred across tumor sites within a patient.

Multiplex PCR amplified TCR beta CDR3 with 32 V and 13 J primers. TCRdb recomputed calls from the multiplex PCR reads with MiXCR, one row per CDR3 protein. Among roughly 5,400 distinct CDR3 sequences, over 20% were seen once, and the ten largest hold approximately 15%. The CDR3 runs 13 residues. V was trimmed by 4 bases and J by 3 bases, leaving 8 bases between them. Germline V gives CDR1 SGHAT, CDR2 FQNNGV. The gene calls are TRBV11-2 and TRBJ2-3; no firm D call. This TCR derives from a man between 60 and 75 years old with non-small cell lung cancer. The sequencing sample was made of lung tumor tissue. CDR3 nucleotides: TGTGCCAGCAGCTCGTCATGGACAGATACGCAGTATTTT. This gives the protein CASSSSWTDTQYF.